This T cell receptor (beta chain) was captured by sequencing in a study of T cells in localized non-small cell lung cancer. Here immunoSEQ multiplex PCR was the method, and the copy in TCRdb shows in-frame clones only, minus some. The sample holds about 2,100 clones, roughly 34% seen once. The CDR3 covers 15 residues. Study-wide points: T cell clonality was highest in uninvolved adjacent lung, above tumor. Analysis by sequencing included only one tumor region, so heterogeneity remains possible.

This clone appeared a few times. The antigen is undetermined. Sequenced material: normal lung tissue next to the tumor, taken before any cancer treatment. This sequence originates from a male donor aged 60 or older with stage I squamous cell lung carcinoma. The chain uses TRBV1 and TRBJ1-5; the D call TRBD1 from the table was never checked on the DNA. TRBV1 is a known pseudogene. CDR3 nucleotide sequence: TGCGCCAGCAGCCCACTGTGGGATGGGGGCAAGCCCCAGCATTTT. This gives the protein CASSPLWDGGKPQHF.